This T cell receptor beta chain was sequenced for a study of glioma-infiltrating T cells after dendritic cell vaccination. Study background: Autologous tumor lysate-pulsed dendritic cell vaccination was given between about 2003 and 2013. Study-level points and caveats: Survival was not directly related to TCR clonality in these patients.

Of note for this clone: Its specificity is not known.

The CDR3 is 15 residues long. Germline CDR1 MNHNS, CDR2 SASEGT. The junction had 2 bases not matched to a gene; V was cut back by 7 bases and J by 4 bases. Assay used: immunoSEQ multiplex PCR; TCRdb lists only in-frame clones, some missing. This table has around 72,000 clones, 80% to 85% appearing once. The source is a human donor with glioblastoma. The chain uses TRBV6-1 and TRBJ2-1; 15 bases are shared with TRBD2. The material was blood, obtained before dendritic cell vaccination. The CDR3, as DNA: TGTGCCAGCACCGGACTAGCGGGGGGGTACAATGAGCAGTTCTTC. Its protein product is CASTGLAGGYNEQFF.